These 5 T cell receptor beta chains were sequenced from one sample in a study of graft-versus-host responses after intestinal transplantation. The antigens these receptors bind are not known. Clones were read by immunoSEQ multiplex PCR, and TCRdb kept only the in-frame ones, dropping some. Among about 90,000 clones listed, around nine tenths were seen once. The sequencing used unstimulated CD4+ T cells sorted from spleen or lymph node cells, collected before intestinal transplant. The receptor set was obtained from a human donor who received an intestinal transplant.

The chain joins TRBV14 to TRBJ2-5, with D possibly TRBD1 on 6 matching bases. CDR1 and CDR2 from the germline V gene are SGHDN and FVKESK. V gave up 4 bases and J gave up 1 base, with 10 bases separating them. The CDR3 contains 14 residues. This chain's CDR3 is CASSPGVVQETQYF. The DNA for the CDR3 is TGTGCCAGCAGCCCAGGGGTCGTCCAAGAGACCCAGTACTTC.

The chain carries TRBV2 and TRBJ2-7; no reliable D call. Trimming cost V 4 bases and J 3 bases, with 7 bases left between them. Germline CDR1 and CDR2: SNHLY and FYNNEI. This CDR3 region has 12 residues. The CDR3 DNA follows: TGTGCCAGCAGTGTCAGAGTCTACGAGCAGTACTTC. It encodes CASSVRVYEQYF.

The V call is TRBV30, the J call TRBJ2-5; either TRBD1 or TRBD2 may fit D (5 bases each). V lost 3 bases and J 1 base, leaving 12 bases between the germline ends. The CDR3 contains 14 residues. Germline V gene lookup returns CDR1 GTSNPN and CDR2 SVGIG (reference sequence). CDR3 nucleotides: TGTGCCTGGAGAAAAGGGACCGCCCAAGAGACCCAGTACTTC. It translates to CAWRKGTAQETQYF. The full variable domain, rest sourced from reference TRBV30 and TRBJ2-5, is SQTIHQWPATLVQPVGSPLSLECTVEGTSNPNLYWYRQAAGRGLQLLFYSVGIGQISSEVPQNLSASRPQDRQFILSSKKLLLSDSGFYLCAWRKGTAQETQYFGPGTRLLVL.

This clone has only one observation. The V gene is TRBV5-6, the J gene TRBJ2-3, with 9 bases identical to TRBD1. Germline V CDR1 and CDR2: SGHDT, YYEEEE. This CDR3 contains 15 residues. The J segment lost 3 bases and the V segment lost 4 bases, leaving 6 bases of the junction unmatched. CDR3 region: CASSPTGGRTDTQYF. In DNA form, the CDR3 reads TGTGCCAGCAGCCCAACAGGGGGCCGGACAGATACGCAGTATTTT.

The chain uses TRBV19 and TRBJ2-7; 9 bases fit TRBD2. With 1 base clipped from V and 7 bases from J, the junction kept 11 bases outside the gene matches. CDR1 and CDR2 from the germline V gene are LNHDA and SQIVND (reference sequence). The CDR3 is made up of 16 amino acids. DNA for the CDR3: TGTGCCAGTAGTATAGCCCCTGCGGGAGGGCCTTGGGAGCAGTACTTC. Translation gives CASSIAPAGGPWEQYF.